This T cell receptor beta chain was documented in a study of blood T cell repertoires in COVID-19. Study context: The United States, Italy and Spain supplied acute and convalescent COVID-19 samples. The cDNA or gDNA used as material had been derived from T cells, B-cell-depleted T cells, or PBMCs.

In the authors' workflow: Amplifying reference gene primers gave estimates of nucleated cell counts. Data came from immunoSEQ multiplex PCR; TCRdb stores just in-frame clones and leaves some out. That table is the source of V, J and clone size, and D and trimming were worked out from the DNA. In the table there are 140,000 or so clones, approximately 80% of which are singletons. V lost 7 bases, J lost 1 base, and 4 bases stayed unmatched. CDR3 length: 13 residues. CDR1 SGHRS and CDR2 YFSETQ come from the germline V gene. This receptor was taken from a man between 70 and 80 years old who had recovered from COVID-19. The sequenced sample consisted of peripheral blood. This rearrangement joins TRBV5-1 to TRBJ1-2; 7 bases line up with TRBD1. CDR3 residues: CASRDSLNYGYTF. The CDR3 DNA is TGCGCCAGCCGGGACAGCCTTAACTATGGCTACACCTTC.